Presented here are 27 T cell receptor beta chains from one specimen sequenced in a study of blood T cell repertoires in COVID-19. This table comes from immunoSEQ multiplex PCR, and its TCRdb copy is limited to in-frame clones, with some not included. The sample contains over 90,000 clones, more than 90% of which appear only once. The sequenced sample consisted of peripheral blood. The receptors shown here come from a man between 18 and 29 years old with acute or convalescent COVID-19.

CDR3: CASSQGASGRHGELFF. The CDR3 bases are TGCGCCAGCAGCCAAGGCGCTAGCGGGAGGCACGGGGAGCTGTTTTTT. The chain carries TRBV4-1 and TRBJ2-2, with 11 bases that match TRBD2. V was pared by 1 base and J by 7 bases, with 5 bases of the junction left unmatched. Germline CDR1 and CDR2: MGHRA and YSYEKL. This CDR3 has 16 amino acids.

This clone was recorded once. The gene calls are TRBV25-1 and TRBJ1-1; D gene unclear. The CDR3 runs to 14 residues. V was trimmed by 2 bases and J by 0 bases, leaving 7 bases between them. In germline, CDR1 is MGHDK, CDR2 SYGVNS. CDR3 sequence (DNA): TGTGCCAGCAGTGAAGAGGGAATGAACACTGAAGCTTTCTTT. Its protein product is CASSEEGMNTEAFF.

CDR3 in DNA: TGTGCCTGGAGTTCGGGGAATCAGCCCCAGCATTTT. It codes for CAWSSGNQPQHF. The chain combines TRBV30 with TRBJ1-5; the D is unclear. The CDR3 loop spans 12 amino acids. Trimming took 2 bases from V and 4 from J, leaving 6 bases between them. Germline CDR1 reads GTSNPN; CDR2 reads SVGIG (reference sequence).

CDR3 DNA sequence: TGTGCCAGCAGCTTCGGGGTGAGCAACGGGGAGCTGTTTTTT. This translates into CASSFGVSNGELFF. This chain links TRBV5-5 with TRBJ2-2; D is perhaps TRBD2 (5 bases). From germline, CDR1 is SGHKS and CDR2 YYEKEE (reference sequence). CDR3 length: 14 amino acids. With 2 bases removed from V and 7 bases from J, the gap between germline ends came to 12 bases.

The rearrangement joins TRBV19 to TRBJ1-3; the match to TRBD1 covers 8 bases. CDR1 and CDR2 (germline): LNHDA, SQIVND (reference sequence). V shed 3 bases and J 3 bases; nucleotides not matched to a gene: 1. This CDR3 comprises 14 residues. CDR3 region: CASSIRGLGNTIYF. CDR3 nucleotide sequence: TGTGCCAGTAGTATCAGGGGGCTTGGAAACACCATATATTTT.

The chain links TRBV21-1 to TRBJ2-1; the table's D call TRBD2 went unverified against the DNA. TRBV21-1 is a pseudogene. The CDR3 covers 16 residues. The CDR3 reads CASSKVSSGRINEQFF. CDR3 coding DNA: TGTGCCAGCAGCAAAGTTTCTAGCGGGAGGATCAATGAGCAGTTCTTC.

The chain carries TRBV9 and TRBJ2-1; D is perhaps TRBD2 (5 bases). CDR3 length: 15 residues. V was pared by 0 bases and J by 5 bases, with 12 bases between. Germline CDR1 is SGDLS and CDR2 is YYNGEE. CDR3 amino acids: CASSVVASGDNEQFF. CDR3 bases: TGTGCCAGCAGCGTAGTAGCCTCCGGGGACAATGAGCAGTTCTTC.

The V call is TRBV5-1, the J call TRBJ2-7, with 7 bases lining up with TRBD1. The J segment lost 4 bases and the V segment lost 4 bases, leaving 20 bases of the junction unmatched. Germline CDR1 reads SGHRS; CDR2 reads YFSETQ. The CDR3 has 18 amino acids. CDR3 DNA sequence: TGCGCCAGCAGCCCTCAGAGCAGGGGGATCGAGGATATTTACGAGCAGTACTTC. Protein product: CASSPQSRGIEDIYEQYF.

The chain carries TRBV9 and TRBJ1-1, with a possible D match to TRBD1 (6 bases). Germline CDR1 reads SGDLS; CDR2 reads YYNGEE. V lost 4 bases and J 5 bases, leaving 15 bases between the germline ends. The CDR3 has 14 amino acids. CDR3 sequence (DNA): TGTGCCAGCAGCCCCCAGGGGCCGCTGACTGAAGCTTTCTTT. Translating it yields CASSPQGPLTEAFF.

The CDR3 DNA is TGTGCCACCAGTGGCTTTGGGACTAGCAACGTCCTGACTTTC. Amino acid sequence: CATSGFGTSNVLTF. The rearrangement uses TRBV24-1 and TRBJ2-6, with 8 bases fitting TRBD2. Per the germline V gene, CDR1 is KGHDR and CDR2 is SFDVKD. Losses at the gene ends were 5 bases for V and 9 bases for J; bases not matched to a gene: 5. The CDR3 has 14 residues.

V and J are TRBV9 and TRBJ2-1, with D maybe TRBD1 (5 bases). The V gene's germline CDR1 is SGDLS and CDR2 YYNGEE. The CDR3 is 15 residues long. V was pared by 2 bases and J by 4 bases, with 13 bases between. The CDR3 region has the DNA TGTGCCAGCAGCGTGGCCCCTCAGGGTTACAATGAGCAGTTCTTC. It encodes CASSVAPQGYNEQFF.

The CDR3 reads CATQGARETQYF. The CDR3 bases are TGTGCCACTCAGGGGGCGCGGGAGACCCAGTACTTC. The rearrangement uses TRBV19 and TRBJ2-5; 8 bases fit TRBD1. The CDR3 has 12 residues. The V segment lost 10 bases and the J segment 5 bases; nucleotides outside the gene matches: 6. The germline V gene encodes CDR1 LNHDA and CDR2 SQIVND (reference sequence). Drawing the rest from reference TRBV19 and TRBJ2-5, the complete variable domain is DGGITQSPKYLFRKEGQNVTLSCEQNLNHDAMYWYRQDPGQGLRLIYYSQIVNDFQKGDIAEGYSVSREKKESFPLTVTSAQKNPTAFYLCATQGARETQYFGPGTRLLVL.

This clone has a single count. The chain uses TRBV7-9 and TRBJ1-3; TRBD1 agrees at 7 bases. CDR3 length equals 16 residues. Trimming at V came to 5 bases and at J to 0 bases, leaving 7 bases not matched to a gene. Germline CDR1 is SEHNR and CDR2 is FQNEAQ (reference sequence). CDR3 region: CASSAGQPGSGNTIYF. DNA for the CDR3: TGTGCCAGCAGCGCGGGACAGCCTGGCTCTGGAAACACCATATATTTT.

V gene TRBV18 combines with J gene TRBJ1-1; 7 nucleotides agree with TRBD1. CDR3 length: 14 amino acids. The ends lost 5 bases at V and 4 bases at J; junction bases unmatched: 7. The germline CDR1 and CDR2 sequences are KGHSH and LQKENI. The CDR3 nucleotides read TGTGCCAGCTCATCAGGGGGAAGGGGCACTGAAGCTTTCTTT. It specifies CASSSGGRGTEAFF. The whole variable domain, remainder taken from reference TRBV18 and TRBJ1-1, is NAGVMQNPRHLVRRRGQEARLRCSPMKGHSHVYWYRQLPEEGLKFMVYLQKENIIDESGMPKERFSAEFPKEGPSILRIQQVVRGDSAAYFCASSSGGRGTEAFFGQGTRLTVV.

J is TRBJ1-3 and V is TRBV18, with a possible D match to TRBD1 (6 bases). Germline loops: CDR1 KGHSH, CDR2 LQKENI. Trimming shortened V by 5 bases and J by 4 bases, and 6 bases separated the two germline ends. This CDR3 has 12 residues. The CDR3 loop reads CASSGQGNTIYF. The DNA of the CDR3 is TGTGCCAGCTCAGGACAGGGAAACACCATATATTTT.

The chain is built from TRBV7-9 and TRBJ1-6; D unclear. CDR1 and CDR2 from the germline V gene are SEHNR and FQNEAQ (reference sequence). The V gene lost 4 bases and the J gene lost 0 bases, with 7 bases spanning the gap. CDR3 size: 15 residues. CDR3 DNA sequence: TGTGCCAGCAGCTCTTACTCCTCCTATAATTCACCCCTCCACTTT. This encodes CASSSYSSYNSPLHF. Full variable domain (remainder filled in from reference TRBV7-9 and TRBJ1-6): DTGVSQNPRHKITKRGQNVTFRCDPISEHNRLYWYRQTLGQGPEFLTYFQNEAQLEKSRLLSDRFSAERPKGSFSTLEIQRTEQGDSAMYLCASSSYSSYNSPLHFGNGTRLTVT.

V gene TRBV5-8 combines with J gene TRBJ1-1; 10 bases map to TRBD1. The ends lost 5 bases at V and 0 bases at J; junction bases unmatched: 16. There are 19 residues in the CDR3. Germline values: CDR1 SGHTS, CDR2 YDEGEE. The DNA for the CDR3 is TGTGCCAGCAGGGCCCGGGACAGGGGCCACAGCGATCTGAACACTGAAGCTTTCTTT. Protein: CASRARDRGHSDLNTEAFF.

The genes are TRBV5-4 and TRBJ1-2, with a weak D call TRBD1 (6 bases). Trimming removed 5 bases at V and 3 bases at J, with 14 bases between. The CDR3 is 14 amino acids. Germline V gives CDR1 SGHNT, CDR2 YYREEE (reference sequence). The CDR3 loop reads CASSRTGWDYGYTF. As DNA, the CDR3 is TGTGCCAGCAGTCGTACAGGGTGGGACTATGGCTACACCTTC.

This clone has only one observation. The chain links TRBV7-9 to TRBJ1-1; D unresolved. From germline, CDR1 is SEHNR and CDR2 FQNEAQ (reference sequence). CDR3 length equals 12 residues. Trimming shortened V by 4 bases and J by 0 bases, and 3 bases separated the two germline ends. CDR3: CASSSVNTEAFF. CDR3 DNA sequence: TGTGCCAGCAGCTCAGTGAACACTGAAGCTTTCTTT.

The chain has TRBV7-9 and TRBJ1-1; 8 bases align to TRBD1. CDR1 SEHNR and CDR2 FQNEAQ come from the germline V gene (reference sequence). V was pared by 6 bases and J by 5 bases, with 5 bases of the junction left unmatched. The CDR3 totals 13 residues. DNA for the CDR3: TGTGCCAGCAGTTCACAGGGGGGAACTGAAGCTTTCTTT. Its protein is CASSSQGGTEAFF.

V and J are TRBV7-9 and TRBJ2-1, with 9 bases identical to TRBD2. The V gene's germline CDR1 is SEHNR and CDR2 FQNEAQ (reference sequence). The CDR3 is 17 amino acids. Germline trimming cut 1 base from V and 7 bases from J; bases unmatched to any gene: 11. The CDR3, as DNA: TGTGCCAGCAGCTTAGGCGTCGGCGGGGGGGCCTTGAATGAGCAGTTCTTC. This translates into CASSLGVGGGALNEQFF.

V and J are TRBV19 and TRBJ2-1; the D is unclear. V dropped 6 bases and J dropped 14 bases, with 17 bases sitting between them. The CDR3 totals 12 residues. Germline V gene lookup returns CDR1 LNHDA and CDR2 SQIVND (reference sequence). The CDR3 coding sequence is TGTGCCAGTAGCCAATCGTCCCTGGCTGAGTTCTTC. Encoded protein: CASSQSSLAEFF.

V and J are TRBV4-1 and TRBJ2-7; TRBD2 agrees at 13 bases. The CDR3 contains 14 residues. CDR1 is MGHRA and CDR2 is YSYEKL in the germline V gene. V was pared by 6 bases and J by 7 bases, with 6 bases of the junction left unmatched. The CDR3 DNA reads TGCGCCAGCAGGGCACTAGCGGGGGGGCCTGAGCAGTACTTC. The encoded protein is CASRALAGGPEQYF.

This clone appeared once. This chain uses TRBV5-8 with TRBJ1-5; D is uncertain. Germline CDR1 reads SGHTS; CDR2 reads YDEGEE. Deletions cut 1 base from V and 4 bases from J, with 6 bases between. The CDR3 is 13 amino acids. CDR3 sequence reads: CASSLYVNQPQHF. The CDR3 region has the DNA TGTGCCAGCAGCTTGTATGTTAATCAGCCCCAGCATTTT.

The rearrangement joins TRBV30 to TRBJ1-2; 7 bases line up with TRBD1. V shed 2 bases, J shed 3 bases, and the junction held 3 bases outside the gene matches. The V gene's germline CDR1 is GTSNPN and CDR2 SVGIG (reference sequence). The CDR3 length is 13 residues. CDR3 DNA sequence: TGTGCCTGGAGTCGAGACAGGGACTATGGCTACACCTTC. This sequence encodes CAWSRDRDYGYTF.

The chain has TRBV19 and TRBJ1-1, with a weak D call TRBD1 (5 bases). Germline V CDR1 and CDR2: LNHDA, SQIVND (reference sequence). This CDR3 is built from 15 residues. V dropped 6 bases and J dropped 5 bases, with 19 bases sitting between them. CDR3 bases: TGTGCCAGTAGGGGGCATGGCAAGGGTCGGACTGAAGCTTTCTTT. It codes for CASRGHGKGRTEAFF.

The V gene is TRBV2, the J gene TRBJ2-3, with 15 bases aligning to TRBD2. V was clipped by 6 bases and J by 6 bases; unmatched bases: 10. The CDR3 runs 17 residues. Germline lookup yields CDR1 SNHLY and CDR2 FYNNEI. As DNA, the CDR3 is TGTGCCAGCAGCCTAAGGACTAGCGGGGGGGGCTATGATACGCAGTATTTT. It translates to CASSLRTSGGGYDTQYF. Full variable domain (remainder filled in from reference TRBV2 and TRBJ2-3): EPEVTQTPSHQVTQMGQEVILRCVPISNHLYFYWYRQILGQKVEFLVSFYNNEISEKSEIFDDQFSVERPDGSNFTLKIRSTKLEDSAMYFCASSLRTSGGGYDTQYFGPGTRLTVL.